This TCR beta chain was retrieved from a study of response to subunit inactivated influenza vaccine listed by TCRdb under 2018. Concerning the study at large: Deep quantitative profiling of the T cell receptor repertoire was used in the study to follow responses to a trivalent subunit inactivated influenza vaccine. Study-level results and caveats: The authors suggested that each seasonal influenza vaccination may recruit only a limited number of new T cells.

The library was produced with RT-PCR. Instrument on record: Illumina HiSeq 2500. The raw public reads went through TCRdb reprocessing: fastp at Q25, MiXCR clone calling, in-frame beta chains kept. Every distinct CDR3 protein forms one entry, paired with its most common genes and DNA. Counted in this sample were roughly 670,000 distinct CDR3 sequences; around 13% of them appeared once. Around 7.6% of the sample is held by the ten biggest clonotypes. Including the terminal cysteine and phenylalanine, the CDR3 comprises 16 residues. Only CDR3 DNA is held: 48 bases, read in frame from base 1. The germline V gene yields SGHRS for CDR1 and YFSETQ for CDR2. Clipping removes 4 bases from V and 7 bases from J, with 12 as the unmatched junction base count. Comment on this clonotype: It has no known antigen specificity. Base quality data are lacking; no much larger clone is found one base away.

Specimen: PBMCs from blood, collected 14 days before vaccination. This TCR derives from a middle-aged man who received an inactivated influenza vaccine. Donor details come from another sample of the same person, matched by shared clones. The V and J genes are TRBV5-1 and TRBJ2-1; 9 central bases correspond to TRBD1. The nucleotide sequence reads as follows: TGCGCCAGCAGCGAGTCCACAGGGGGCGCGTGGAATGAGCAGTTCTTC. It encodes CASSESTGGAWNEQFF. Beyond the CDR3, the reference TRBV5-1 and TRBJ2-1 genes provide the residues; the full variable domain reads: KAGVTQTPRYLIKTRGQQVTLSCSPISGHRSVSWYQQTPGQGLQFLFEYFSETQRNKGNFPGRFSGRQFSNSRSEMNVSTLELGDSALYLCASSESTGGAWNEQFFGPGTRLTVL.